This T cell receptor (beta chain) stems from a study of blood T cell repertoires in COVID-19. In the study overall: COVID-19 samples collected from the United States, Italy and Spain covered acute and convalescent phases. Sample material is recorded as cDNA or gDNA derived from T cells, B-cell-depleted T cells, or PBMCs.

Germline V gene lookup returns CDR1 SGHRS and CDR2 YFSETQ. Deletions cut 3 bases from V and 4 bases from J, with 19 bases between. This CDR3 region has 17 residues. Clinical history as reported by participants underpinned cohort assignment. Either two negative PCRs, clearance, or symptom resolution qualified Cohort 3 donors as recovered. Data came from immunoSEQ multiplex PCR; TCRdb stores just in-frame clones and leaves some out. This sample yields 390,000 or so clones, of which 80% to 90% are seen a single time; around 1% belongs to the top ten. The V and J genes are TRBV5-1 and TRBJ2-2; perhaps TRBD1 as D (6 bases). The sequencing input was PBMCs or T cells enriched from blood (not recorded which). This receptor was identified in a man aged 18 to 29 who had recovered from COVID-19. The CDR3 protein is CASSWKQGRASTGELFF. Written as DNA, the CDR3 is TGCGCCAGCAGCTGGAAACAGGGAAGAGCGAGCACCGGGGAGCTGTTTTTT.